The 20 T cell receptor beta chains below all came from one sample that was sequenced in a study of blood T cell repertoires in COVID-19. The table came from immunoSEQ multiplex PCR; TCRdb's copy has only in-frame clones and leaves some out. Here the sample spans approximately 380,000 clones, approximately 91% being singletons. Sequenced sample: PBMCs or T cells enriched from blood (not recorded which). All receptors come from a woman in her 40s who had been exposed to COVID-19.

The chain couples TRBV5-1 to TRBJ2-7; 9 bases are a match to TRBD1. Germline CDR1 reads SGHRS; CDR2 reads YFSETQ. The CDR3 is 14 amino acids. After removal of 4 bases from V and 4 bases from J, the junction contained 6 bases not matched to a gene. CDR3 sequence reads: CASSRTGEDYEQYF. CDR3 sequence (DNA): TGCGCCAGCAGCCGGACAGGGGAAGATTACGAGCAGTACTTC.

This rearrangement joins TRBV11-2 to TRBJ1-1; D remains ambiguous. V was clipped by 7 bases and J by 1 base, with 10 bases between them. The CDR3 has 13 amino acids. Looked up from germline, CDR1 is SGHAT and CDR2 is FQNNGV. CDR3 nucleotides: TGTGCCAGCACCCCGTCAGGGAACACTGAAGCTTTCTTT. It is translated as CASTPSGNTEAFF.

A remark on this clone: Other nucleotide sequences in the sample specify the same CDR3. V and J are TRBV12-3 or TRBV12-4 and TRBJ1-2; the D gene is possibly TRBD1 (6 bases). With 6 bases removed from V and 7 bases from J, the gap between germline ends came to 9 bases. This CDR3 is built from 11 residues. The CDR3: CASSYRAGYTF. For the CDR3, the DNA is TGTGCCAGCAGCTACAGGGCTGGCTACACCTTC.

The rearrangement joins TRBV2 to TRBJ2-7; 9 nucleotides match TRBD1. V lost 6 bases, J lost 7 bases, and 7 bases stayed unmatched. In germline, CDR1 is SNHLY, CDR2 FYNNEI. The CDR3 has 13 residues. For the CDR3, the DNA is TGTGCCAGCAGCCGGGACAGGGTCTGGGAGCAGTACTTC. Residues: CASSRDRVWEQYF.

This rearrangement joins TRBV14 to TRBJ1-1; the D gene is possibly TRBD1 (6 bases). V gave up 0 bases and J gave up 7 bases, with 12 bases separating them. The CDR3 is made up of 14 amino acids. The germline V gene has CDR1 SGHDN and CDR2 FVKESK. The CDR3 DNA reads as TGTGCCAGCAGCCAAGAATTGGGGGCAGGTGAAGCTTTCTTT. Its translation is CASSQELGAGEAFF.

The chain carries TRBV6-5 and TRBJ1-2; 8 bases map to TRBD1. The CDR3 loop spans 13 amino acids. CDR1 and CDR2 from the germline V gene are MNHEY and SVGAGI. With 7 bases clipped from V and 8 bases from J, the junction kept 9 bases outside the gene matches. The CDR3 loop reads CASTRTGGFGYTF. The CDR3 DNA sequence: TGTGCCAGCACTCGAACAGGGGGATTCGGCTACACCTTC.

The V gene is TRBV6-6, the J gene TRBJ1-1; 12 bases line up with TRBD1. CDR1 and CDR2 from the germline V gene are MNHNY and SVGAGI (reference sequence). J gave up 8 bases and V 3 bases, and 7 bases lay outside the gene matches. The CDR3 totals 15 residues. The CDR3 DNA reads as TGTGCCAGCAGTTATTCGGGACAGGGGGCTGAGGAAGCTTTCTTT. It yields the protein CASSYSGQGAEEAFF.

The chain couples TRBV19 to TRBJ2-3; the D is unclear. The CDR3 has 10 residues. The germline CDR1 and CDR2 sequences are LNHDA and SQIVND (reference sequence). V was pared by 9 bases and J by 7 bases, with 8 bases between. CDR3 coding DNA: TGTGCCAGCCGAGGTAATACGCAGTATTTT. Amino acids: CASRGNTQYF.

This chain connects TRBV18 to TRBJ1-2; D is ambiguous. Germline V lookup: CDR1 KGHSH, CDR2 LQKENI. Trimming pared 5 bases from V and 7 bases from J, leaving 23 bases between. This CDR3 has 16 amino acids. The CDR3 nucleotides are TGTGCCAGCTCAGCGGGAAATAAGGGAGACATACGTGGCTACACCTTC. This encodes CASSAGNKGDIRGYTF.

The rearrangement joins TRBV19 to TRBJ2-2; a weak D match, TRBD2 (6 bases). The V end lost 11 bases, the J end lost 4 bases, and 11 bases lay between the germline ends. The CDR3 is 12 amino acids. Germline loops: CDR1 LNHDA, CDR2 SQIVND (reference sequence). CDR3 residues: CAANSGTGELFF. The CDR3 DNA is TGTGCCGCCAATAGCGGCACCGGGGAGCTGTTTTTT. Filled out from reference TRBV19 and TRBJ2-2, the complete variable domain reads DGGITQSPKYLFRKEGQNVTLSCEQNLNHDAMYWYRQDPGQGLRLIYYSQIVNDFQKGDIAEGYSVSREKKESFPLTVTSAQKNPTAFYLCAANSGTGELFFGEGSRLTVL.

V usage is TRBV5-1 and J usage is TRBJ1-6; TRBD1 might be the D (5 bases). The CDR3 runs 16 residues. V lost 0 bases to trimming and J lost 4 bases, with 11 bases between them. Looked up from germline, CDR1 is SGHRS and CDR2 is YFSETQ. The CDR3: CASSLEGPTYNSPLHF. The CDR3 bases are TGCGCCAGCAGCTTGGAGGGGCCAACATATAATTCACCCCTCCACTTT.

This sequence joins TRBV7-9 and TRBJ2-6; possible D gene TRBD1, 5 bases. There are 15 residues in the CDR3. Trimming shortened V by 1 base and J by 2 bases, and 6 bases separated the two germline ends. Germline-derived CDR1 and CDR2 are SEHNR and FQNEAQ (reference sequence). The CDR3 DNA is TGTGCCAGCAGCTTAGAACAGGCTGGGGCCAACGTCCTGACTTTC. Protein product: CASSLEQAGANVLTF. The full variable domain, completed using reference TRBV7-9 and TRBJ2-6, is DTGVSQNPRHKITKRGQNVTFRCDPISEHNRLYWYRQTLGQGPEFLTYFQNEAQLEKSRLLSDRFSAERPKGSFSTLEIQRTEQGDSAMYLCASSLEQAGANVLTFGAGSRLTVL.

This sequence joins TRBV10-1 and TRBJ2-2, with D tentatively TRBD2 (6 bases). Germline V lookup: CDR1 WNHNN, CDR2 SYGVQD (reference sequence). The CDR3 has 18 amino acids. Deletions cut 6 bases from V and 4 bases from J, with 24 bases between. CDR3 amino acids: CASSAPTSKFFFTGELFF. CDR3 DNA: TGCGCCAGCAGCGCCCCGACTAGTAAGTTTTTTTTCACCGGGGAGCTGTTTTTT.

The chain uses TRBV19 and TRBJ2-1; 8 positions agree with TRBD2. CDR1 and CDR2 from the germline V gene are LNHDA and SQIVND (reference sequence). V trimming: 1 base; J trimming: 4 bases; junction bases outside the gene matches: 6. This CDR3 is built from 16 residues. This chain's CDR3 is CASSIGTGGTYNEQFF. CDR3 nucleotide sequence: TGTGCCAGTAGTATAGGAACGGGAGGGACATACAATGAGCAGTTCTTC.

The CDR3 DNA is TGTGCCAGTAGTGAATATGGAACTCGGGCCTATAATTCACCCCTCCACTTT. It is translated as CASSEYGTRAYNSPLHF. The V gene is TRBV19, the J gene TRBJ1-6; no reliable D call. The germline V gene encodes CDR1 LNHDA and CDR2 SQIVND (reference sequence). V was cut by 5 bases and J by 2 bases, with 16 bases left in between. This CDR3 spans 17 amino acids.

This rearrangement joins TRBV5-6 to TRBJ1-5; 9 bases are shared with TRBD1. V gave up 2 bases and J gave up 5 bases; unmatched junction bases: 8. The CDR3 has 16 amino acids. Per the germline V gene, CDR1 is SGHDT and CDR2 is YYEEEE. CDR3 bases: TGTGCCAGCAGCTTAAAGACAGGGGGAGGGTATCAGCCCCAGCATTTT. Translated, it gives CASSLKTGGGYQPQHF.

The chain recombines TRBV4-3 with TRBJ1-4; 8 positions agree with TRBD1. This CDR3 comprises 16 residues. V shed 3 bases and J 8 bases; nucleotides not matched to a gene: 11. Germline values: CDR1 LGHNA, CDR2 YSLEER. The CDR3 region is CASSHRGQAHGEKLFF. For the CDR3, the DNA is TGCGCCAGCAGCCACCGGGGACAGGCCCATGGGGAAAAACTGTTTTTT.

This sequence joins TRBV7-8 and TRBJ2-5; TRBD2 is a possible D gene (6 bases). CDR1 and CDR2 (germline): SGHVS, FQNEAQ. With 5 bases removed from V and 5 bases from J, the gap between germline ends came to 15 bases. The CDR3 spans 14 residues. CDR3 sequence: CASSPVGGRETQYF. CDR3 nucleotide sequence: TGTGCCAGCAGCCCGGTTGGAGGGAGGGAGACCCAGTACTTC.

This chain connects TRBV9 to TRBJ1-2; 10 bases agree with TRBD1. In germline, CDR1 is SGDLS, CDR2 YYNGEE. This CDR3 comprises 17 residues. Trimming removed 0 bases from V and 8 bases from J; junction bases left unmatched: 13. The DNA for the CDR3 is TGTGCCAGCAGCGTAGCACAAGGGACAGGGGTACGAGAAGGCTACACCTTC. Its protein is CASSVAQGTGVREGYTF.

This clone was found once. The V gene is TRBV30, the J gene TRBJ1-1, with D perhaps matching TRBD1 (6 bases). In germline, CDR1 is GTSNPN, CDR2 SVGIG (reference sequence). The V gene lost 3 bases and the J gene lost 1 base, with 15 bases spanning the gap. The CDR3 runs to 15 residues. This CDR3 is CAWRGGASRNTEAFF. The CDR3, as DNA: TGTGCCTGGAGGGGGGGGGCCTCCCGGAACACTGAAGCTTTCTTT.